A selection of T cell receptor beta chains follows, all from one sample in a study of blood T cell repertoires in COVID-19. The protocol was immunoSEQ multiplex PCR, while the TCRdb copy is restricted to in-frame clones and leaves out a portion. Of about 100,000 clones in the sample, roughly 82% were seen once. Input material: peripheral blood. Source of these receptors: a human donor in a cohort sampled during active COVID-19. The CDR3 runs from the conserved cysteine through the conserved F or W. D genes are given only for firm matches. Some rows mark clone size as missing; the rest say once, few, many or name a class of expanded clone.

CASRQPPGQVGEKLFF	TGTGCCAGCAGGCAACCCCCCGGACAGGTGGGAGAAAAACTGTTTTTT	NA	TRBJ1-4	TRBD1	TRBV2
CASSLVVSSNSPLHF	TGTGCCAGCAGCTTGGTTGTGTCTTCGAATTCACCCCTCCACTTT	NA	TRBJ1-6	NA	TRBV5-5
CASSFQGAMNTEAFF	TGCGCCAGCAGCTTCCAGGGGGCAATGAACACTGAAGCTTTCTTT	NA	TRBJ1-1	TRBD1	TRBV5-1
CASSLGRRSSNGYTF	TGTGCCAGCAGTTTGGGGAGGAGGAGCTCTAATGGCTACACCTTC	NA	TRBJ1-2	NA	TRBV28
CASSSTRGGEQYF	TGTGCCAGCAGTTCCACACGAGGCGGAGAGCAGTACTTC	few	TRBJ2-7	NA	TRBV6-5
CASSSPGGNQPQHF	TGCGCCAGCAGTTCCCCGGGGGGCAATCAGCCCCAGCATTTT	NA	TRBJ1-5	NA	TRBV10-2
CASSLALGQGQYF	TGTGCCAGCAGTTTAGCTCTAGGGCAGGGGCAGTACTTC	once	TRBJ2-7	NA	TRBV12-3/TRBV12-4
CASGVQGSVNNSPLHF	TGTGCCAGCGGTGTACAGGGTTCCGTTAATAATTCACCCCTCCACTTT	NA	TRBJ1-6	NA	TRBV2
CASSILASEISTDTQYF	TGTGCCAGCAGCATACTGGCTAGCGAGATCAGCACAGATACGCAGTATTTT	NA	TRBJ2-3	NA	TRBV5-4
CASSLRPDTNTGELFF	TGTGCCAGCAGCTTACGCCCGGACACCAACACCGGGGAGCTGTTTTTT	once	TRBJ2-2	NA	TRBV7-6
CASSLSISGNTIYF	TGTGCCAGCAGCTTATCCATCTCTGGAAACACCATATATTTT	NA	TRBJ1-3	NA	TRBV11-2
CASGTYRGQDYGYTF	TGTGCCAGCGGCACTTACAGGGGGCAGGACTATGGCTACACCTTC	NA	TRBJ1-2	TRBD1	TRBV28
CASSLEVQGAIYGYTF	TGTGCCAGCAGCTTGGAGGTACAGGGGGCGATCTATGGCTACACCTTC	NA	TRBJ1-2	TRBD1	TRBV5-6
CASSSPGGFGEQYF	TGTGCCAGCAGTTCGCCAGGGGGCTTCGGCGAGCAGTACTTC	NA	TRBJ2-7	TRBD1	TRBV7-6
CASRGRTGVEKLFF	TGTGCCAGCAGGGGAAGGACAGGGGTTGAAAAACTGTTTTTT	NA	TRBJ1-4	TRBD1	TRBV28
CASSSEKGRQGQAGYTF	TGTGCCAGCAGTAGTGAGAAGGGGCGACAGGGCCAGGCGGGCTACACCTTC	NA	TRBJ1-2	TRBD1	TRBV6-2/TRBV6-3
CASSQSPLARDPLLDPGNTIYF	TGCGCCAGCAGTCAATCCCCCCTCGCCCGGGATCCCCTGCTAGATCCTGGAAACACCATATATTTT	NA	TRBJ1-3	NA	TRBV23-1
CASSFLAGGPAETQYF	TGCGCCAGCAGCTTCCTAGCGGGGGGGCCGGCGGAGACCCAGTACTTC	NA	TRBJ2-5	TRBD2	TRBV5-1
CASSLPGLAGESTDTQYF	TGTGCCAGCAGTTTACCTGGGCTAGCGGGGGAGAGCACAGATACGCAGTATTTT	NA	TRBJ2-3	TRBD2	TRBV28
CASSSSSGEWDEQYF	TGTGCCAGCAGTTCTAGCTCGGGGGAGTGGGACGAGCAGTACTTC	NA	TRBJ2-7	NA	TRBV11-1